This T cell receptor beta chain was found in a study of control samples from healthy donors and cancer patients. The data were produced by immunoSEQ multiplex PCR, yet TCRdb's version contains in-frame clones alone and is incomplete. This table has roughly 140,000 clones, around 86% appearing once. After removal of 6 bases from V and 0 bases from J, the junction contained 8 bases not matched to a gene. CDR1 and CDR2 from the germline V gene are LNHDA and SQIVND (reference sequence). The CDR3 covers 17 residues. The V and J genes are TRBV19 and TRBJ1-4; 9 bases map to TRBD1. Sequencing was done on a sample of blood. The source of this sequence is a man under 40 in good health. The CDR3 reads CASRVPGQGTTNEKLFF. The CDR3 bases are TGTGCCAGTAGGGTCCCGGGACAGGGCACAACTAATGAAAAACTGTTTTTT.